This TCR beta chain was identified during a study of metastatic and nonmetastatic thyroid tumors. Study-level background: The comparison covered peripheral blood and tumor or nodule tissue in malignant and benign thyroid patients.

Authors' processing steps: Construction of a distant-metastasis classifier for papillary thyroid cancer relied on CDR3 differences across clinicopathological groups. TCRdb reanalyzed the PCR reads via MiXCR. These V and J calls originate from TCRdb's pipeline instead of the authors' own analysis. The sample has around 50,000 clones, 30% seen once. V shed 1 base and J shed 2 bases, with 8 bases lying between them. In germline, CDR1 is SGHNT, CDR2 YENEEA. The CDR3 is made up of 15 amino acids. Each patient came to thyroid surgery without any prior treatment (of any kind). Sequences were obtained from blood. The rearrangement uses TRBV11-3 and TRBJ2-2; the D gene is possibly TRBD1 (6 bases). The receptor was derived from a female donor with papillary thyroid cancer or a benign thyroid nodule (not recorded which). Some clones in this sample may be carry-over from other donors' samples. The CDR3 is CASSLGTVNTGELFF. The CDR3, as DNA: TGTGCCAGCAGCTTAGGGACAGTTAACACCGGGGAGCTGTTTTTT.